The next 5 T cell receptor beta chains were all read from a single sample in a study of T cells in Graves' hyperthyroidism and ophthalmopathy. Amplified TCR beta CDR3 regions derived from RNA transcripts. RT-PCR in the first round (using the HTBI primer set) targeted the TCR CDR3. TCRdb re-analysed the multiplex PCR reads in MiXCR, keeping a single row per CDR3 protein. Of some 180,000 distinct CDR3 sequences detected, 17% appear once; the ten largest clones hold around 27%. Sample: blood. These TCRs come from a woman between 45 and 60 years old with Graves' hyperthyroidism.

This chain joins TRBV7-9 and TRBJ1-2; possible D gene TRBD1, 5 bases. There are 14 residues in the CDR3. The germline V gene encodes CDR1 SEHNR and CDR2 FQNEAQ (reference sequence). V lost 5 bases to trimming and J lost 2 bases, with 12 bases between them. The CDR3 protein is CASSHREGNYGYTF. DNA of the CDR3: TGTGCCAGCAGCCACCGGGAGGGGAACTATGGCTACACCTTC.

This chain uses TRBV4-1 with TRBJ1-1; D may be TRBD1 (6 bases). Deletions cut 0 bases from V and 4 bases from J, with 21 bases between. CDR1 and CDR2 (germline): MGHRA, YSYEKL. This CDR3 comprises 18 residues. Here the CDR3 reads CASSQDPLRDKGTTEAFF. CDR3 nucleotides: TGCGCCAGCAGCCAAGATCCGCTCCGGGACAAGGGTACCACTGAAGCTTTCTTT.

This clonotype was seen only a few times. The V gene is TRBV5-1, the J gene TRBJ1-3, with unresolved D. Germline CDR1 reads SGHRS; CDR2 reads YFSETQ. Trimming pared 0 bases from V and 0 bases from J, leaving 10 bases between. The CDR3 loop spans 16 amino acids. Here the CDR3 DNA reads TGCGCCAGCAGCTTGGGAGAACAGCACTCTGGAAACACCATATATTTT. Its translation is CASSLGEQHSGNTIYF.

This clonotype has a count of ten or more. The V gene is TRBV5-4, the J gene TRBJ1-2, with 7 bases identical to TRBD1. V dropped 4 bases and J dropped 9; count of bases not matched to a gene: 9. The CDR3 totals 13 residues. Per germline, CDR1 SGHNT and CDR2 YYREEE (reference sequence). Here the CDR3 reads CASSTDRVYRYTF. As DNA, the CDR3 is TGTGCCAGCAGCACCGACAGGGTGTATCGCTACACCTTC.

This clonotype has a count of ten or more. The gene calls are TRBV20-1 and TRBJ2-7; no clear D. Germline CDR1 reads DFQATT; CDR2 reads SNEGSKA (reference sequence). V gave up 5 bases and J gave up 3 bases, with 14 bases separating them. This CDR3 has 13 amino acids. CDR3 in DNA: TGCAGTGCTCTTCCGGACGGTAGCTACGAGCAGTACTTC. The encoded protein is CSALPDGSYEQYF.